Sequencing of this TCR beta chain was carried out in a study of Ad26.COV2.S vaccination and SARS-CoV-2 variants. Study-level background: By the intramuscular route, Ad26.COV2.S was given once, or twice 56 days apart.

Assay: immunoSEQ multiplex PCR; the TCRdb copy retains only in-frame clones and omits some. The repertoire holds 350,000 to 400,000 clones, with approximately 90% as singletons. The treatment was: around 19 received Ad26.COV2.S at low or high dose, single or two shots; about 5 received placebo; per-sample allocation not given. Samples were taken on day 63 after the first vaccine or placebo injection. The study, taken as a whole, reports: Vaccine recipients showed a spike-specific TCR breadth that was higher than in placebo recipients. Responses of T cells in total may have been underestimated by the TCR breadth and depth analyses.

In this sample, this clone turned up a few times. The antigen remains undetermined. Germline CDR1 is SNHLY and CDR2 is FYNNEI. This CDR3 region has 15 residues. J was trimmed by 3 bases and V by 4 bases; bases with no gene match: 4. The receptor was isolated from a person between 18 and 59 years old who received the Ad26.COV2.S COVID-19 vaccine or a placebo. The rearrangement uses TRBV2 and TRBJ1-5, with 9 positions matching TRBD1. The starting material was peripheral blood, obtained in a trial of Ad26.COV2.S vaccine versus placebo. The CDR3 DNA follows: TGTGCCAGCAGTGGGGACAGGGCTCTCAATCAGCCCCAGCATTTT. Amino acids: CASSGDRALNQPQHF.